This T cell receptor beta chain was sequenced for a study of blood T cell repertoires in COVID-19. Study-wide context: The United States, Italy and Spain were the sources of the acute and convalescent COVID-19 samples.

Symptom resolution, clearance, or two negative PCRs marked the recovered donors of Cohort 3. Method: immunoSEQ multiplex PCR; TCRdb's copy keeps in-frame clones and lacks some. The data show about 220,000 clones, 65% to 85% seen once. Sequenced sample: PBMCs or T cells enriched from blood (not recorded which). The source of this sequence is an older woman who had recovered from COVID-19.

DNA of the CDR3: TGTGCCAGTAGTATATTTTCTCGGGACACCTCCTCTTATGGCTACACCTTC. It codes for CASSIFSRDTSSYGYTF. The V and J genes are TRBV19 and TRBJ1-2, with a possible D match to TRBD1 (6 bases). Germline loops: CDR1 LNHDA, CDR2 SQIVND (reference sequence). This CDR3 region has 17 residues. The V end lost 2 bases, the J end lost 5 bases, and 21 bases lay between the germline ends.